The TCR beta chain under discussion was sequenced for a study of blood T cell repertoires in COVID-19. Study-wide context: COVID-19 samples from acute and convalescent phases originated in the United States, Italy and Spain. Sample material is recorded as cDNA or gDNA derived from T cells, B-cell-depleted T cells, or PBMCs.

Methods used by the authors: By means of reference gene primer amplification, nucleated cell counts were estimated. Repertoires were generated with immunoSEQ multiplex PCR, while TCRdb's copy carries only in-frame clones and drops some. V and J calls and clone size come straight from that table; D and trimming were deduced from the DNA. In the table there are 300,000 to 350,000 clones, around 89% of which are singletons. Per the germline V gene, CDR1 is MNHEY and CDR2 is SMNVEV (reference sequence). The CDR3 runs to 15 residues. With 2 bases removed from V and 0 bases from J, the gap between germline ends came to 10 bases. The study recruited people aged roughly 18 to 95 years across approximately 23 US areas.

The TCR sequence derives from a woman between 18 and 29 years old with acute COVID-19. The chain combines TRBV27 with TRBJ1-2; a possible D gene is TRBD1 (6 bases). Sequenced input: PBMCs or T cells enriched from blood (not recorded which). Here the CDR3 DNA reads TGTGCCAGCAGTTTAATGAGGGGGTCTAACTATGGCTACACCTTC. Translating it yields CASSLMRGSNYGYTF.